The 18 T cell receptor beta chains presented below share a single source sample, sequenced in a study of cytomegalovirus exposure and HLA in healthy donors. Vbeta (60) and Jbeta (13) primers were used in the PCR. The assay was immunoSEQ multiplex PCR, and TCRdb's table has in-frame clones only and misses some. The sample lists 90,000 or so clones, approximately 80% occurring once. Sequenced sample: PBMCs. These receptors came from a woman aged 45-65 years in good health and CMV-seropositive.

The chain couples TRBV5-6 to TRBJ2-7; TRBD2 agrees at 9 bases. CDR3 size: 15 residues. V trimming: 3 bases; J trimming: 3 bases; junction bases outside the gene matches: 7. Germline V gene lookup returns CDR1 SGHDT and CDR2 YYEEEE. The CDR3 region is CASSSPAGGVYEQYV. CDR3 nucleotide sequence: TGTGCCAGCAGCTCCCCTGCGGGGGGGGTCTACGAGCAGTACGTC.

The genes are TRBV9 and TRBJ2-3, with 13 bases identical to TRBD2. CDR1 is SGDLS and CDR2 is YYNGEE in the germline V gene. The length of the CDR3 is 15 residues. The V segment lost 3 bases and the J segment 4 bases; nucleotides outside the gene matches: 2. The CDR3 is CASSGGTSGADTQYF. For the CDR3, the DNA is TGTGCCAGCAGCGGTGGGACTAGCGGGGCAGATACGCAGTATTTT.

The rearrangement joins TRBV12-2 to TRBJ1-1. TRBV12-2 counts as a pseudogene. This CDR3 contains 14 residues. The CDR3 DNA sequence: TGTGCAAGTCCAAGCCTTAAGTGCGACACTGAAGCTTTCTTT. It encodes CASPSLKCDTEAFF.

The V and J genes are TRBV11-2 and TRBJ1-1, with a weak D call TRBD1 (5 bases). Germline CDR1 and CDR2: SGHAT and FQNNGV. There are 16 residues in the CDR3. Trimming stripped 1 base from V and 5 bases from J, with 17 bases between. The CDR3 loop is CASSLVGTFGKTEAFF. CDR3 in DNA: TGTGCCAGCAGCTTAGTGGGGACTTTTGGAAAAACTGAAGCTTTCTTT.

The chain uses TRBV6-5 and TRBJ2-2, with no clear D. This CDR3 spans 15 amino acids. Germline CDR1 MNHEY, CDR2 SVGAGI. V dropped 0 bases and J dropped 3 bases, with 8 bases sitting between them. The CDR3, as DNA: TGTGCCAGCAGTTACTCGCAGGCTGACACCGGGGAGCTGTTTTTT. Protein product: CASSYSQADTGELFF.

This clone was seen just once. The chain is built from TRBV5-4 and TRBJ2-7; D possibly corresponds to TRBD2 (6 bases). Trimming took 2 bases from V and 4 from J, leaving 10 bases between them. Per germline, CDR1 SGHNT and CDR2 YYREEE (reference sequence). CDR3 size: 13 residues. CDR3 nucleotide sequence: TGTGCCAGCAGCTTCAGCGGGCGGTACGAGCAGTACGTC. Translation: CASSFSGRYEQYV.

This clone was counted between two and nine times. The V and J genes are TRBV2 and TRBJ1-5; maybe TRBD1 (5 bases). This CDR3 has 17 amino acids. Trimming took off 2 bases at V and 6 bases at J, with 20 bases between the two ends. CDR1 and CDR2 from the germline V gene are SNHLY and FYNNEI. CDR3 protein: CASSERKPGLPAQPQHF. Written as DNA, the CDR3 is TGTGCCAGCAGTGAACGGAAACCGGGACTGCCAGCTCAGCCCCAGCATTTT.

The chain has TRBV6-5 and TRBJ2-1, with 9 bases that match TRBD2. Losses at the gene ends were 10 bases for V and 4 bases for J; bases not matched to a gene: 8. The CDR3 loop spans 14 amino acids. The V gene's germline CDR1 is MNHEY and CDR2 SVGAGI. The CDR3: CATGGGGEYNEQFF. The DNA for the CDR3 is TGTGCCACCGGGGGCGGGGGGGAATACAATGAGCAGTTCTTC.

This chain uses TRBV5-4 with TRBJ2-5, with D tentatively TRBD1 (5 bases). There are 16 residues in the CDR3. V lost 1 base and J lost 4, with 17 bases in between. The germline V gene encodes CDR1 SGHNT and CDR2 YYREEE (reference sequence). As DNA, the CDR3 is TGTGCCAGCAGCTTGTGGGGCAGCCCCTCCAGAGAGACCCAGTACTTC. Its protein product is CASSLWGSPSRETQYF.

The chain recombines TRBV6-5 with TRBJ1-2; weak D call: TRBD1 (6 bases). The CDR3 extends over 15 amino acids. V was trimmed by 10 bases and J by 4 bases, leaving 22 bases between them. From germline, CDR1 is MNHEY and CDR2 SVGAGI. The CDR3 DNA follows: TGTGCCACCTCCCGGGAAGGCGGGGGCCCCTATGGCTACACCTTC. Translating gives CATSREGGGPYGYTF.

This clone appeared a few times. The chain employs TRBV6-6 and TRBJ1-4; possibly TRBD1 for D (5 bases). CDR1 is MNHNY, CDR2 SVGAGI, per germline (reference sequence). The CDR3 runs 14 residues. V lost 7 bases and J lost 8, with 17 bases in between. The CDR3 nucleotides read TGTGCCAGCACCAATCAAAGGGGAGGGGAAAAACTGTTTTTT. Residues: CASTNQRGGEKLFF.

This chain links TRBV5-1 with TRBJ2-7, with 9 nucleotides matching TRBD2. Trimming cost V 1 base and J 3 bases; bases outside gene matches: 5. The CDR3 is 15 amino acids. CDR1 is SGHRS, CDR2 YFSETQ, per germline. Here the CDR3 reads CASSLRLAGSYEQYF. CDR3 bases: TGCGCCAGCAGCTTGAGGCTAGCGGGGAGCTACGAGCAGTACTTC.

The table lists this clone with a few counts. This chain links TRBV6-1 with TRBJ2-7; D possibly corresponds to TRBD1 (6 bases). V lost 5 bases and J 6 bases, leaving 20 bases between the germline ends. This CDR3 has 15 residues. CDR1 is MNHNS, CDR2 SASEGT, per germline. The CDR3 nucleotides read TGTGCCAGCAGTACCCCCCCGGACAGCAAAAGCGAGCAGTACGTC. This encodes CASSTPPDSKSEQYV.

The chain employs TRBV16 and TRBJ2-7; 11 bases agree with TRBD2. V lost 3 bases, J lost 5 bases, and 12 bases stayed unmatched. The CDR3 has 17 residues. Germline V lookup: CDR1 KGHSY, CDR2 FQNENV. CDR3 coding DNA: TGTGCCAGCAGCCATGGTATGCTAGCGGGAGGACGAGACGAGCAGTACGTC. It specifies CASSHGMLAGGRDEQYV.

The V and J genes are TRBV9 and TRBJ2-6; 8 nucleotides match TRBD1. Germline V CDR1 and CDR2: SGDLS, YYNGEE. After removal of 4 bases from V and 4 bases from J, the junction contained 4 bases not matched to a gene. This CDR3 is 15 amino acids long. Here the CDR3 DNA reads TGTGCCAGCAGCCCACAGGGGGTGGGGGCCAACGTCCTGACTTTC. This encodes CASSPQGVGANVLTF. The whole variable domain, filled in from reference TRBV9 and TRBJ2-6, reads DSGVTQTPKHLITATGQRVTLRCSPRSGDLSVYWYQQSLDQGLQFLIQYYNGEERAKGNILERFSAQQFPDLHSELNLSSLELGDSALYFCASSPQGVGANVLTFGAGSRLTVL.

The sample holds one count of this clone. This chain uses TRBV19 with TRBJ2-7; possible D gene TRBD2, 5 bases. Germline values: CDR1 LNHDA, CDR2 SQIVND (reference sequence). The CDR3 contains 14 residues. V dropped 3 bases and J dropped 2 bases, with 11 bases sitting between them. Here the CDR3 reads CASSIPGETYEQYF. The CDR3 region has the DNA TGTGCCAGTAGTATTCCCGGGGAGACCTACGAGCAGTACTTC. The variable domain in full, completed from reference TRBV19 and TRBJ2-7, reads DGGITQSPKYLFRKEGQNVTLSCEQNLNHDAMYWYRQDPGQGLRLIYYSQIVNDFQKGDIAEGYSVSREKKESFPLTVTSAQKNPTAFYLCASSIPGETYEQYFGPGTRLTVT.

The chain joins TRBV7-6 to TRBJ1-1; D unclear. The CDR3 totals 15 residues. The germline V gene has CDR1 SGHVS and CDR2 FNYEAQ. V was trimmed by 6 bases and J by 2 bases, leaving 16 bases between them. The chain's CDR3 is CASSPRGRSNTEAFF. CDR3 nucleotide sequence: TGTGCCAGCAGTCCCCGAGGTAGGAGTAACACTGAAGCTTTCTTT.

The V call is TRBV2, the J call TRBJ1-1; TRBD1 matches 9 bases. The CDR3 has 13 residues. CDR1 is SNHLY and CDR2 is FYNNEI in the germline V gene. V shed 9 bases, J shed 4 bases, and the junction held 6 bases outside the gene matches. CDR3 nucleotide sequence: TGTGCCAGTTCCCGGGACAGGGCCACTGAAGCTTTCTTT. This sequence encodes CASSRDRATEAFF.